This T cell receptor (beta chain) comes out of a study of shared clonotypes between healthy human individuals. Study as a whole: Aged between 18 and 49, the donors were a couple of women and three men.

The V gene lost 0 bases and the J gene lost 1 base, with 8 bases spanning the gap. The length of the CDR3 is 14 residues. In germline, CDR1 is SGHRS, CDR2 YFSETQ. On this clone: What it binds is not known. This sample also contains other DNA sequences that code for the same CDR3.

Points from the study as a whole: Only blood was sampled, and tissue TCR repertoires likely differ from blood ones.

This table comes from immunoSEQ multiplex PCR, and its TCRdb copy is limited to in-frame clones, with some not included. Of about 2.4 million clones in the sample, approximately 94% are singletons; the top ten hold about 0.39%. This TCR derives from a young man in good health. Some clones in this sample may be carry-over from other donors' samples. Sequencing used naive CD4+ T cells from PBMCs. This sample's subset: CD45RA+ positively selected. J is TRBJ2-7 and V is TRBV5-1; D is unclear. The CDR3 DNA follows: TGCGCCAGCAGCTTGGTGGGGTCTTCCTACGAGCAGTACTTC. Translated: CASSLVGSSYEQYF.